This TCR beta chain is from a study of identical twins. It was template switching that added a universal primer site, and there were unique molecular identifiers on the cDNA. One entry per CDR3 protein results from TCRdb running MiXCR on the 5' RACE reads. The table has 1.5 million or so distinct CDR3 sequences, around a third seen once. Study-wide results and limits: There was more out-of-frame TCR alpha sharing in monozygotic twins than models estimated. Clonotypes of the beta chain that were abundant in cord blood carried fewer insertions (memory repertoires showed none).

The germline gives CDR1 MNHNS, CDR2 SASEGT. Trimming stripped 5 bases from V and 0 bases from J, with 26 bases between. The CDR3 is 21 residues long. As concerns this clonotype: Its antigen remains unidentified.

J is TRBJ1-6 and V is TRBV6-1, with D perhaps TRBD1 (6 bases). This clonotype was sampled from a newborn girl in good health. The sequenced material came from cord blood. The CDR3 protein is CASSPGRTDRRLSSYNSPLHF. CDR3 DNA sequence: TGTGCCAGCAGTCCTGGGAGAACCGACAGGCGTTTAAGCTCCTATAATTCACCCCTCCACTTT.